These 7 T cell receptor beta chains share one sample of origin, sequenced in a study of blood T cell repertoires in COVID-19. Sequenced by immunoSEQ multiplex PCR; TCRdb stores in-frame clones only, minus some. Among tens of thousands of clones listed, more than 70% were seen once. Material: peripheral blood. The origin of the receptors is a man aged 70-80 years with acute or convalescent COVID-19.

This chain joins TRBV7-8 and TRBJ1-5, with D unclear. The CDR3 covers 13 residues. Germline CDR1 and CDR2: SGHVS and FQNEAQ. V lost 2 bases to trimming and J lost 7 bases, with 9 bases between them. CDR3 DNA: TGTGCCAGCAGCTTACTGGGCAGGCAGCCCCAGCATTTT. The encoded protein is CASSLLGRQPQHF.

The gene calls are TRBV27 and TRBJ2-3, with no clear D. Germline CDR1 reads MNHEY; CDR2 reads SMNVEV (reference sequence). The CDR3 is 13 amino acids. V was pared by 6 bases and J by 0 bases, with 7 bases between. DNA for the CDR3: TGTGCCAGCAGGTCCTCTAGCACAGATACGCAGTATTTT. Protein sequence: CASRSSSTDTQYF.

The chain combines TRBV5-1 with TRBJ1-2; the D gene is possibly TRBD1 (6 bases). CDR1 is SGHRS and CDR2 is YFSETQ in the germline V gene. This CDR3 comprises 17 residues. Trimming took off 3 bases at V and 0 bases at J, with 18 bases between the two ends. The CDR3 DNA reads TGCGCCAGCAGCTCCGCCGACAGGTTTAAAGCTAACTATGGCTACACCTTC. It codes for CASSSADRFKANYGYTF. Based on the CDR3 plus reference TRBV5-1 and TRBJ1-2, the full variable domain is KAGVTQTPRYLIKTRGQQVTLSCSPISGHRSVSWYQQTPGQGLQFLFEYFSETQRNKGNFPGRFSGRQFSNSRSEMNVSTLELGDSALYLCASSSADRFKANYGYTFGSGTRLTVV.

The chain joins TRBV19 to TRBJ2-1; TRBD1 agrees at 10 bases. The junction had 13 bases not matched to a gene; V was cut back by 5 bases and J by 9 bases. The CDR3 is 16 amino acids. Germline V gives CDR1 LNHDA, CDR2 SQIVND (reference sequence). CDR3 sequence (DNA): TGTGCCAGTAGTGTCTCTCCGGGACAGGGGTTGAGTGAGCAGTTCTTC. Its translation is CASSVSPGQGLSEQFF.

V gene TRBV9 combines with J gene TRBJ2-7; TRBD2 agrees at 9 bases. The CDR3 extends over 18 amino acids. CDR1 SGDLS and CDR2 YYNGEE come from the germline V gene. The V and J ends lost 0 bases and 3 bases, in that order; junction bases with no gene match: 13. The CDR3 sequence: CASSVGVGGRAGGYEQYF. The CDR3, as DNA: TGTGCCAGCAGCGTAGGGGTCGGCGGGAGGGCCGGCGGCTACGAGCAGTACTTC.

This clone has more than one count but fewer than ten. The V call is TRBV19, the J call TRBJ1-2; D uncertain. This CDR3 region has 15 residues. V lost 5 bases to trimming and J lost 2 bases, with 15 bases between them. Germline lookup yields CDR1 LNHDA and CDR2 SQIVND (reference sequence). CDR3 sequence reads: CASSLRQFANYGYTF. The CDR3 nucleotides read TGTGCCAGTAGTCTCCGTCAGTTCGCCAACTATGGCTACACCTTC.

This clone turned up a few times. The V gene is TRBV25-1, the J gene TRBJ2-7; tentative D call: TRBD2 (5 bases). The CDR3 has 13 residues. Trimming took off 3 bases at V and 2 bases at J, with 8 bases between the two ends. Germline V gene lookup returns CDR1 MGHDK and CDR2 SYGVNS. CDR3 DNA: TGTGCCAGCAGTGACCGGCGGGCCTACGAGCAGTACTTC. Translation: CASSDRRAYEQYF.